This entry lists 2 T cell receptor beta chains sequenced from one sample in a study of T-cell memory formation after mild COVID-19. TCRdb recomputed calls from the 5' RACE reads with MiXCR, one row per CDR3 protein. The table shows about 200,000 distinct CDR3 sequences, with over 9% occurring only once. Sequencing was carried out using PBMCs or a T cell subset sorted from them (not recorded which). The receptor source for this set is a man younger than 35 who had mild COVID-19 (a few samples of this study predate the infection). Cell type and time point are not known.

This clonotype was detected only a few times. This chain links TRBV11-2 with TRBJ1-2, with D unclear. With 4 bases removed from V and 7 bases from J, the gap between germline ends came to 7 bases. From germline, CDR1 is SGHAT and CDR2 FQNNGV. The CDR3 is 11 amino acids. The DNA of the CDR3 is TGTGCCAGCAGCTCCAGGACTGGCTACACCTTC. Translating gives CASSSRTGYTF.

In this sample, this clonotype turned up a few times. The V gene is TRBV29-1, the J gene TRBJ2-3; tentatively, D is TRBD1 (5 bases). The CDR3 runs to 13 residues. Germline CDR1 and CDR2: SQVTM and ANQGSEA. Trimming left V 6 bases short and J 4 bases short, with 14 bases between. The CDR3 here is CSVETIGADTQYF. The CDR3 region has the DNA TGCAGCGTCGAAACCATAGGGGCAGATACGCAGTATTTT.